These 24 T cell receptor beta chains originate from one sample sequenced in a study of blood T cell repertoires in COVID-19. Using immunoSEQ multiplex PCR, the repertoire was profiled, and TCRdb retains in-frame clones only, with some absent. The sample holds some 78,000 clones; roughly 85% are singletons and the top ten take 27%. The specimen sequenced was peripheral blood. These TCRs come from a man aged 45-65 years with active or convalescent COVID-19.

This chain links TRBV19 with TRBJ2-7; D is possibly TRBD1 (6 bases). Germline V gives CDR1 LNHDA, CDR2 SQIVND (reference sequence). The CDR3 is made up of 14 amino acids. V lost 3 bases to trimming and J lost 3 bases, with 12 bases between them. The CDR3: CASSMTGWDYEQYF. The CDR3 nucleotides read TGTGCCAGTAGTATGACAGGTTGGGACTACGAGCAGTACTTC. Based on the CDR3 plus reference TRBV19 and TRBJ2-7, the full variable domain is DGGITQSPKYLFRKEGQNVTLSCEQNLNHDAMYWYRQDPGQGLRLIYYSQIVNDFQKGDIAEGYSVSREKKESFPLTVTSAQKNPTAFYLCASSMTGWDYEQYFGPGTRLTVT.

This CDR3 is CATSEWHRDRSYNEQFF. Here the CDR3 DNA reads TGTGCCACCAGTGAGTGGCACCGGGACAGAAGCTACAATGAGCAGTTCTTC. The J gene is TRBJ2-1, the V gene TRBV24-1, with 7 bases that match TRBD1. V shed 4 bases and J 3 bases; nucleotides not matched to a gene: 11. Germline V gene data show CDR1 as KGHDR and CDR2 as SFDVKD. This CDR3 is 17 amino acids long.

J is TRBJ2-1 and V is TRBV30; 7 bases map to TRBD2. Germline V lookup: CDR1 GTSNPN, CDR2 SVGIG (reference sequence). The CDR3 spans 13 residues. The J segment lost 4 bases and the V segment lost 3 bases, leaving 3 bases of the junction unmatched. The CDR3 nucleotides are TGTGCCTGGAGGACTAGCCGGTACAATGAGCAGTTCTTC. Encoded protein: CAWRTSRYNEQFF.

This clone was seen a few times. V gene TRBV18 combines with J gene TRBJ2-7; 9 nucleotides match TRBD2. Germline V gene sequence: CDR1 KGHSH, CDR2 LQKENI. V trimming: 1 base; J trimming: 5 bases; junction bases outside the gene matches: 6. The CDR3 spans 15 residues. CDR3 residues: CASSPRGGALDEQYF. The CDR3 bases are TGTGCCAGCTCACCACGCGGGGGGGCTCTGGACGAGCAGTACTTC. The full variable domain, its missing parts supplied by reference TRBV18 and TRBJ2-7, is NAGVMQNPRHLVRRRGQEARLRCSPMKGHSHVYWYRQLPEEGLKFMVYLQKENIIDESGMPKERFSAEFPKEGPSILRIQQVVRGDSAAYFCASSPRGGALDEQYFGPGTRLTVT.

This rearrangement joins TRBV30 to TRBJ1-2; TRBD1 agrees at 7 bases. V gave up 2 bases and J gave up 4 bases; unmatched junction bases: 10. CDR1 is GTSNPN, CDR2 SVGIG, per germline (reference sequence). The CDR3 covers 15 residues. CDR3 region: CAWSLGQARGYGYTF. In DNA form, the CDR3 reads TGTGCCTGGAGTCTAGGACAGGCCCGGGGCTATGGCTACACCTTC.

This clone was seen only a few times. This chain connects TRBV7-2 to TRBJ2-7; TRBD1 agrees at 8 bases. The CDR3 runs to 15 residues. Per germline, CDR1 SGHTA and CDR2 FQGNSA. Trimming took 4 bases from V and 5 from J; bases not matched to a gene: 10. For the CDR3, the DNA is TGTGCCAGCAGCTCGGGACAGGTCAGCGGCGACGAGCAGTACTTC. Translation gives CASSSGQVSGDEQYF.

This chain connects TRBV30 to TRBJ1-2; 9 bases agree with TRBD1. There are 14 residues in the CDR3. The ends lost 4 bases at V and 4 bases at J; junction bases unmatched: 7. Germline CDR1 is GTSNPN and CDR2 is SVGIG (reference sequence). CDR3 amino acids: CAWMEDRGAYGYTF. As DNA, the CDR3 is TGTGCCTGGATGGAAGACAGGGGGGCCTATGGCTACACCTTC.

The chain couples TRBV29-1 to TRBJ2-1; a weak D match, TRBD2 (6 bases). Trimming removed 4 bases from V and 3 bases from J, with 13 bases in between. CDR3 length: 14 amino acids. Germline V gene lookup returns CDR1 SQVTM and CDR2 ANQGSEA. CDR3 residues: CSVVRGTFYNEQFF. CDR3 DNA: TGCAGCGTTGTTCGGGGGACCTTCTACAATGAGCAGTTCTTC.

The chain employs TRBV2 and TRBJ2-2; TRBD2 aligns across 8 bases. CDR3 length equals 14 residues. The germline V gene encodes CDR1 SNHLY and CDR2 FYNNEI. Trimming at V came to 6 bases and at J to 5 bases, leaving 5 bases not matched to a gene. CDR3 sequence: CASRAGARTGELFF. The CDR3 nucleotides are TGTGCCAGCAGAGCGGGAGCGCGGACCGGGGAGCTGTTTTTT.

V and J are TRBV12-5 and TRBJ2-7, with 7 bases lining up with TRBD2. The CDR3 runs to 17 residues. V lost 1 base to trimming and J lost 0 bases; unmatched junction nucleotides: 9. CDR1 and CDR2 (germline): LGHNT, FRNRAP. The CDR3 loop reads CASGLARGVGDSYEQYF. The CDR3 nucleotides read TGTGCTAGTGGTTTGGCACGGGGGGTCGGGGACTCCTACGAGCAGTACTTC.

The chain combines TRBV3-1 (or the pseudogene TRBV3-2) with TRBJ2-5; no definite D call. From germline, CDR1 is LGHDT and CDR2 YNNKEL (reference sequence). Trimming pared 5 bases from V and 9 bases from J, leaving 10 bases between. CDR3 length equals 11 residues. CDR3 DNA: TGTGCCAGCAGCTCCCCCACAGCCCAGTACTTC. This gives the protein CASSSPTAQYF.

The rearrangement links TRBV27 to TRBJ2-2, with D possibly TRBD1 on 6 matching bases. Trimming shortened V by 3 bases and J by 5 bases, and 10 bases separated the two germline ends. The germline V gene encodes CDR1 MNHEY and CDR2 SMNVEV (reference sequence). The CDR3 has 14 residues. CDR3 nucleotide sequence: TGTGCCAGCAGTTTTCACAGGGAGACCGGGGAGCTGTTTTTT. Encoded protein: CASSFHRETGELFF.

CDR3 residues: CASSLRIAGGAEQYF. DNA for the CDR3: TGTGCCAGCAGCTTACGTATAGCGGGGGGGGCCGAGCAGTACTTC. The chain carries TRBV11-2 and TRBJ2-7; 11 bases are shared with TRBD2. V lost 2 bases, J lost 6 bases, and 6 bases stayed unmatched. CDR3 length equals 15 residues. Germline lookup yields CDR1 SGHAT and CDR2 FQNNGV.

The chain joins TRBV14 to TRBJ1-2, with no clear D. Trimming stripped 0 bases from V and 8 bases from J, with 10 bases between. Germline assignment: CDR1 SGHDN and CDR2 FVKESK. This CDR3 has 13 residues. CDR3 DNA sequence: TGTGCCAGCAGCCAAGATTTCGGGTACGGCTACACCTTC. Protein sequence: CASSQDFGYGYTF.

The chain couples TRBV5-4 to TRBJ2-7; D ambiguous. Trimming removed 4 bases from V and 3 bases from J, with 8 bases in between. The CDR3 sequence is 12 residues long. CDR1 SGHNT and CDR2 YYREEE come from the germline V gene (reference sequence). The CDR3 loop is CASSLDNYEQYF. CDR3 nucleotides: TGTGCCAGCAGCCTCGACAACTACGAGCAGTACTTC. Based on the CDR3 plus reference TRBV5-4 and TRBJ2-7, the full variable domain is ETGVTQSPTHLIKTRGQQVTLRCSSQSGHNTVSWYQQALGQGPQFIFQYYREEENGRGNFPPRFSGLQFPNYSSELNVNALELDDSALYLCASSLDNYEQYFGPGTRLTVT.

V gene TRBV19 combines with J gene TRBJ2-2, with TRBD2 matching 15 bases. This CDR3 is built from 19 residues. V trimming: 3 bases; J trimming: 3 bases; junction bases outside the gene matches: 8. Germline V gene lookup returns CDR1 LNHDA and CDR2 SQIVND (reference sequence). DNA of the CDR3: TGTGCCAGTAGTATTGCCGGGACTAGCGGGAGGATGTACACCGGGGAGCTGTTTTTT. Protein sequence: CASSIAGTSGRMYTGELFF.

The CDR3 here is CASSPSGQGTPLHF. For the CDR3, the DNA is TGTGCCAGCTCACCATCGGGACAGGGTACACCCCTCCACTTT. This chain joins TRBV18 and TRBJ1-6, with TRBD1 identical over 9 bases. The CDR3 consists of 14 residues. The germline gives CDR1 KGHSH, CDR2 LQKENI. The J segment lost 11 bases and the V segment lost 2 bases, leaving 4 bases of the junction unmatched.

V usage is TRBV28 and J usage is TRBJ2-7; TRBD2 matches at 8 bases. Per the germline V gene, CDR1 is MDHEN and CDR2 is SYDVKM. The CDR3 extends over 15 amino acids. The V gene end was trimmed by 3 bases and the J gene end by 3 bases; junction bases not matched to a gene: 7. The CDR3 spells CASSFSGGPVYEQYF. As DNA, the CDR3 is TGTGCCAGCAGTTTCTCGGGAGGGCCCGTCTACGAGCAGTACTTC.

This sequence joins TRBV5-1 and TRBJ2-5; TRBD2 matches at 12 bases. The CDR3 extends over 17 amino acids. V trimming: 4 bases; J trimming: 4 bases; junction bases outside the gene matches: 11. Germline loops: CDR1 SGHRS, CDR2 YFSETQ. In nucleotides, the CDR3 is TGCGCCAGCAGCGGGGGGCTAGCGGGAGGGGTCAGAGAGACCCAGTACTTC. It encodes CASSGGLAGGVRETQYF. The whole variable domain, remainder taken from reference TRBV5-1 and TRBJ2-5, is KAGVTQTPRYLIKTRGQQVTLSCSPISGHRSVSWYQQTPGQGLQFLFEYFSETQRNKGNFPGRFSGRQFSNSRSEMNVSTLELGDSALYLCASSGGLAGGVRETQYFGPGTRLLVL.

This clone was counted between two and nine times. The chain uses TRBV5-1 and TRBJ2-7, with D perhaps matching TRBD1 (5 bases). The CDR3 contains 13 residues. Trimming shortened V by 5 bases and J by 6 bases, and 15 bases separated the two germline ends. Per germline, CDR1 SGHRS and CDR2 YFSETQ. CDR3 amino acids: CASSVGANGEQYF. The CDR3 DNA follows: TGCGCCAGCAGTGTTGGGGCGAATGGCGAGCAGTACTTC.

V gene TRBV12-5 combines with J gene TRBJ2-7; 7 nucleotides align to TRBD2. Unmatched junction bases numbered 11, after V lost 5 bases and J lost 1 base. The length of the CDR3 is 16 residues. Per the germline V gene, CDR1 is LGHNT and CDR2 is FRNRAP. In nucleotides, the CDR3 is TGTGCTAGTGGTACCCCGGGGGGTGGTTGGTCCTACGAGCAGTACTTC. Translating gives CASGTPGGGWSYEQYF.

The CDR3 protein is CASSQNVADEQYF. CDR3 nucleotides: TGTGCCAGCAGCCAAAACGTAGCGGACGAGCAGTACTTC. This chain links TRBV3-1 (or the pseudogene TRBV3-2) with TRBJ2-7; D possibly corresponds to TRBD2 (6 bases). Germline V gene lookup returns CDR1 LGHDT and CDR2 YNNKEL (reference sequence). Trimming took off 2 bases at V and 5 bases at J, with 10 bases between the two ends. This CDR3 spans 13 amino acids.

The CDR3 DNA is TGCGCCAGCAGCTTAGGCAGGGTTAGAGAAAACATTCAGTACTTC. It translates to CASSLGRVRENIQYF. The J gene is TRBJ2-4, the V gene TRBV5-1; possible D gene TRBD1, 5 bases. This CDR3 contains 15 residues. The germline V and J ends were trimmed by 2 bases and 5 bases, with 14 bases remaining between them. CDR1 and CDR2 (germline): SGHRS, YFSETQ.

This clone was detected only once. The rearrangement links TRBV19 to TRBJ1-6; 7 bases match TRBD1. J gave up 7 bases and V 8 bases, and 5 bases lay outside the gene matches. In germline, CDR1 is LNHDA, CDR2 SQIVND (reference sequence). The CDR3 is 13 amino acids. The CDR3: CASGDRQNSPLHF. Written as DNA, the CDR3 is TGTGCCAGTGGGGACAGACAAAATTCACCCCTCCACTTT.